The 9 T cell receptor beta chains reported below all come from one sample, sequenced in a study of T cell responses to AZD1222 COVID-19 vaccine. Here immunoSEQ multiplex PCR was the method, and the copy in TCRdb shows in-frame clones only, minus some. The sample includes roughly 150,000 clones, less than 95% seen only once; the top ten take roughly 6.2%. Sequencing was performed on peripheral blood, taken 28 days after the second AZD1222 dose. The receptor set was obtained from an adult who received the AZD1222 COVID-19 vaccine.

The chain recombines TRBV30 with TRBJ1-2; the D is unclear. CDR1 GTSNPN and CDR2 SVGIG come from the germline V gene (reference sequence). CDR3 length: 12 residues. The germline V and J ends were trimmed by 4 bases and 4 bases, with 10 bases remaining between them. CDR3 region: CAWNGEAYGYTF. Here the CDR3 DNA reads TGTGCCTGGAATGGGGAAGCCTATGGCTACACCTTC.

The genes are TRBV10-1 and TRBJ2-7; TRBD1 aligns across 9 bases. This CDR3 has 15 amino acids. CDR1 and CDR2 from the germline V gene are WNHNN and SYGVQD (reference sequence). Unmatched junction bases numbered 8, after V lost 3 bases and J lost 5 bases. The CDR3 loop reads CASSDTGQGGNEQYF. CDR3 DNA: TGCGCCAGCAGTGATACGGGACAGGGTGGTAACGAGCAGTACTTC.

The chain links TRBV11-3 to TRBJ2-5, with 10 bases lining up with TRBD1. CDR1 and CDR2 (germline): SGHNT, YENEEA. The CDR3 is 16 amino acids. The J segment lost 2 bases and the V segment lost 1 base, leaving 4 bases of the junction unmatched. The CDR3, as DNA: TGTGCCAGCAGCTTAGGGGGACAGGGGACTCAAGAGACCCAGTACTTC. Translation gives CASSLGGQGTQETQYF.

The rearrangement uses TRBV19 and TRBJ1-1; D perhaps matches TRBD1 (5 bases). CDR3 length: 16 amino acids. Germline CDR1 LNHDA, CDR2 SQIVND (reference sequence). The V end lost 5 bases, the J end lost 1 base, and 17 bases lay between the germline ends. CDR3 sequence (DNA): TGTGCCAGTAGTCTGCAGCCGTACGGGGGGAACACTGAAGCTTTCTTT. The encoded protein is CASSLQPYGGNTEAFF.

The sample holds one count of this clone. V and J are TRBV18 and TRBJ1-5, with TRBD1 matching over 7 bases. The CDR3 is 15 amino acids. Trimming at V came to 3 bases and at J to 7 bases, leaving 9 bases not matched to a gene. Germline V gene data show CDR1 as KGHSH and CDR2 as LQKENI. CDR3 nucleotide sequence: TGTGCCAGCTCACCCGGGAACAGGGGAGAGCAGCCCCAGCATTTT. Translated, it gives CASSPGNRGEQPQHF.

The chain combines TRBV19 with TRBJ1-4; the match to TRBD1 covers 9 bases. Germline loops: CDR1 LNHDA, CDR2 SQIVND (reference sequence). V shed 4 bases and J 8 bases; nucleotides not matched to a gene: 8. The CDR3 contains 15 residues. CDR3 region: CASSTRTGAGEKLFF. In DNA form, the CDR3 reads TGTGCCAGTAGTACAAGGACAGGGGCAGGCGAAAAACTGTTTTTT.

The V call is TRBV1, the J call TRBJ2-3; no DNA check was done on the table's D call, TRBD1. TRBV1 is a known pseudogene. This CDR3 contains 15 residues. CDR3 coding DNA: TGCACCAGCAGCCAAGACAGGGGTGCCTTAGATACGCAGTATTTT. Translation gives CTSSQDRGALDTQYF.

A note on this clone: Different DNA sequences within this sample yield the same CDR3. The chain has TRBV30 and TRBJ1-3; D is ambiguous. The germline gives CDR1 GTSNPN, CDR2 SVGIG (reference sequence). V dropped 0 bases and J dropped 7 bases, with 7 bases sitting between them. The CDR3 extends over 12 amino acids. CDR3 residues: CAWSVRGNTIYF. Here the CDR3 DNA reads TGTGCCTGGAGTGTACGGGGTAACACCATATATTTT.

This chain uses TRBV6-6 with TRBJ1-2, with D perhaps matching TRBD1 (6 bases). Trimming stripped 2 bases from V and 8 bases from J, with 18 bases between. This CDR3 contains 15 residues. Germline V gene sequence: CDR1 MNHNY, CDR2 SVGAGI (reference sequence). CDR3 region: CASSYGLSDRSGYTF. The DNA of the CDR3 is TGTGCCAGCAGTTACGGCCTCTCGGACAGAAGCGGCTACACCTTC.